These 14 T cell receptor beta chains share one sample of origin, sequenced in a study of vaccination and CD4 T cells after COVID-19. The treatment here: roughly ten-day PBMC culture with coronavirus spike peptide pools or control peptides (ViraFEST assay). Unexposed donor CD4+ T cells predated the COVID-19 pandemic, collected 2011-2018. Oncomine TCR Beta short-read sequencing was applied to DNA from cultured CD4+ T cells. TCRdb processed the PCR reads anew with MiXCR; each CDR3 protein has one entry. The table shows 2,500 to 3,500 distinct CDR3 sequences, with about two fifths occurring only once. Their cognate antigens are unknown. The sample was CD4+ T cells from blood, cultured in vitro. These receptor sequences come from a human donor in good health.

This clonotype was observed a few times. The chain links TRBV7-9 to TRBJ2-7; 13 bases are a match to TRBD2. Germline values: CDR1 SEHNR, CDR2 FQNEAQ (reference sequence). V lost 4 bases to trimming and J lost 0 bases; unmatched junction nucleotides: 3. The CDR3 extends over 16 amino acids. The CDR3 spells CASSSWTSGGSYEQYF. CDR3 DNA sequence: TGTGCCAGCAGCTCCTGGACTAGCGGGGGCTCCTACGAGCAGTACTTC.

The CDR3 region has the DNA TGTGCCAGCAGATCTGCGACGGTCAACTATGGCTACACCTTC. It yields the protein CASRSATVNYGYTF. The J gene is TRBJ1-2, the V gene TRBV5-6, with D unresolved. The CDR3 contains 14 residues. The germline V gene encodes CDR1 SGHDT and CDR2 YYEEEE. With 5 bases removed from V and 2 bases from J, the gap between germline ends came to 13 bases.

This clonotype was detected a few times. The CDR3 reads CASSLDRAQETQYF. In DNA form, the CDR3 reads TGTGCCAGCTCCCTTGACAGGGCCCAAGAGACCCAGTACTTC. The chain uses TRBV18 and TRBJ2-5; 7 bases map to TRBD1. Germline V gene data show CDR1 as KGHSH and CDR2 as LQKENI. V lost 6 bases and J lost 1; bases outside the gene matches: 5. The CDR3 runs 14 residues.

The chain links TRBV11-3 to TRBJ2-1; 7 bases line up with TRBD2. Germline assignment: CDR1 SGHNT and CDR2 YENEEA. This CDR3 is 15 amino acids long. V dropped 5 bases and J dropped 4; count of bases not matched to a gene: 8. The CDR3 region is CASSRSRERYNEQFF. The CDR3 bases are TGTGCCAGCAGCAGGTCGCGGGAGCGATACAATGAGCAGTTCTTC.

This clonotype is labeled medium-sized. The gene calls are TRBV20-1 and TRBJ2-3; D ambiguous. Between the trimmed V and J ends, which lost 3 bases and 6 bases, there was a span of 13 bases. CDR3 length: 13 residues. The germline gives CDR1 DFQATT, CDR2 SNEGSKA (reference sequence). The CDR3 sequence: CSASSTTRDTQYF. The CDR3 DNA follows: TGCAGTGCTAGTTCTACCACACGGGATACGCAGTATTTT.

CDR3 sequence: CSAALLGQGNYGYTF. The CDR3 DNA reads TGCAGTGCCGCATTGCTGGGACAGGGTAACTATGGCTACACCTTC. This chain joins TRBV20-1 and TRBJ1-2; 9 nucleotides align to TRBD1. The V gene's germline CDR1 is DFQATT and CDR2 SNEGSKA (reference sequence). This CDR3 has 15 residues. V lost 6 bases to trimming and J lost 1 base; unmatched junction nucleotides: 9.

This clonotype turned up a few times. The chain couples TRBV12-3 or TRBV12-4 to TRBJ1-1; 7 positions match TRBD1. This CDR3 comprises 14 residues. V lost 6 bases and J lost 3; bases outside the gene matches: 7. The CDR3 spells CASSRVQGDTEAFF. The CDR3 DNA is TGTGCCAGCAGCCGTGTGCAGGGGGACACTGAAGCTTTCTTT.

The chain joins TRBV6-5 to TRBJ1-5; no clear D gene. The CDR3 runs to 16 residues. V was clipped by 0 bases and J by 7 bases, with 16 bases between them. CDR1 is MNHEY, CDR2 SVGAGI, per germline. CDR3 region: CASSYSHNLVPQPQHF. Written as DNA, the CDR3 is TGTGCCAGCAGTTACTCACACAACCTAGTTCCCCAGCCCCAGCATTTT.

This clonotype appeared a few times. V usage is TRBV15 and J usage is TRBJ1-2, with 7 nucleotides matching TRBD1. CDR1 is LNHNV, CDR2 YYDKDF, per germline (reference sequence). This CDR3 has 15 amino acids. The V gene end was trimmed by 0 bases and the J gene end by 7 bases; junction bases not matched to a gene: 8. Here the CDR3 DNA reads TGTGCCACCAGCAGAGATAGAGGGGGCGCGGGTGGCTACACCTTC. This encodes CATSRDRGGAGGYTF. Full variable domain (rest looked up from reference TRBV15 and TRBJ1-2): DAMVIQNPRYQVTQFGKPVTLSCSQTLNHNVMYWYQQKSSQAPKLLFHYYDKDFNNEADTPDNFQSRRPNTSFCFLDIRSPGLGDTAMYLCATSRDRGGAGGYTFGSGTRLTVV.

This clonotype was observed a few times. The chain uses TRBV24-1 and TRBJ1-6; D is undetermined. The CDR3 length is 15 residues. Germline V lookup: CDR1 KGHDR, CDR2 SFDVKD. The V end was cut by 7 bases, the J end by 5 bases, with 14 bases between. This CDR3 reads CATRSLDVDNSPLHF. The CDR3 coding sequence is TGTGCCACCAGATCCCTAGACGTCGATAATTCACCCCTCCACTTT.

This clonotype was observed a handful of times. This chain joins TRBV6-2 or TRBV6-3 and TRBJ2-5; TRBD2 agrees at 11 bases. CDR1 and CDR2 (germline): MNHEY, SVGEGT. This CDR3 comprises 17 residues. Trimming at V came to 2 bases and at J to 5 bases, leaving 10 bases not matched to a gene. The CDR3 DNA sequence: TGTGCCAGCAGTTACGGAGGTAGCGGGGGGGCCTATGAGACCCAGTACTTC. Translated, it gives CASSYGGSGGAYETQYF.

The chain carries TRBV27 and TRBJ2-7; possible D gene TRBD2, 5 bases. V was shortened by 4 bases and J by 0 bases, with 13 bases between the two germline ends. Germline V gives CDR1 MNHEY, CDR2 SMNVEV (reference sequence). The CDR3 extends over 15 amino acids. The CDR3 sequence is CASSCYSGSSYEQYF. The CDR3, as DNA: TGTGCCAGCAGTTGCTATTCGGGGAGCTCCTACGAGCAGTACTTC.

This clonotype turned up a few times. V usage is TRBV6-2 or TRBV6-3 and J usage is TRBJ2-5; a weak D match, TRBD1 (6 bases). The CDR3 spans 16 residues. Germline V gene data show CDR1 as MNHEY and CDR2 as SVGEGT. V lost 0 bases and J lost 5, with 16 bases in between. CDR3 in DNA: TGTGCCAGCAGTTACTCAAGCAGGACAGCCGTTGAGACCCAGTACTTC. It is translated as CASSYSSRTAVETQYF.

This clonotype showed up just a few times. The chain has TRBV7-6 and TRBJ2-5; D is possibly TRBD2 (6 bases). Germline V CDR1 and CDR2: SGHVS, FNYEAQ. The CDR3 has 13 residues. The V and J ends lost 5 bases and 5 bases respectively, with 12 bases between them. CDR3 DNA: TGTGCCAGCAGCAGCTTTGGGAGGGAGACCCAGTACTTC. It yields the protein CASSSFGRETQYF.